The entry below describes one T cell receptor (beta chain). The sample belongs to a study of blood T cell repertoires in COVID-19. Overall study context: Italy, Spain and the United States were the sources of the convalescent and acute COVID-19 samples. T cells, B-cell-depleted T cells, or PBMCs supplied cDNA or gDNA.

Germline V gene lookup returns CDR1 SGHNT and CDR2 YYREEE (reference sequence). The V and J ends lost 3 bases and 4 bases respectively, with 12 bases between them. The CDR3 contains 14 residues. In the original workflow: How many nucleated cells were present was estimated from reference gene primer amplification. Sequencing used immunoSEQ multiplex PCR; TCRdb keeps in-frame clones, though not all of them. V and J calls and clone size are given by that table; D and trimming were obtained from the DNA. The table has about 100,000 clones, roughly 90% seen once; the top ten hold about 7.4%. The V call is TRBV5-4, the J call TRBJ2-3; D may be TRBD2 (7 bases). This TCR was sampled from a man aged 25-40 years in a cohort sampled during active COVID-19. Sequencing input: peripheral blood. CDR3 residues: CASSSGGPPDTQYF. CDR3 sequence (DNA): TGTGCCAGCAGCTCCGGGGGGCCCCCAGATACGCAGTATTTT.